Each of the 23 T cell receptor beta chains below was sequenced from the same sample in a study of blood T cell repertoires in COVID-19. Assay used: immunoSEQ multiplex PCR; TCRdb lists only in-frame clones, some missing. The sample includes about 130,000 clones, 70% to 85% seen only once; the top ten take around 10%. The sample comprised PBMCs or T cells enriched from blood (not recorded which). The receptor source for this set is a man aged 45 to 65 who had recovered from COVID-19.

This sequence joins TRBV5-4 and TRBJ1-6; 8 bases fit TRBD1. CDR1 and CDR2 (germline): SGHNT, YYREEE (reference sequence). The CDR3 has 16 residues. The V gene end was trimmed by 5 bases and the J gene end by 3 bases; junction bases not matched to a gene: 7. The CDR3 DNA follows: TGTGCCAGCAGAATAGGACAGGGAGACTATAATTCACCCCTCCACTTT. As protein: CASRIGQGDYNSPLHF.

This CDR3 is CASSDFGGGAPETQYF. The CDR3 coding sequence is TGTGCCAGCAGTGATTTTGGCGGGGGGGCCCCAGAGACCCAGTACTTC. This chain links TRBV6-1 with TRBJ2-5; 9 positions agree with TRBD2. The germline CDR1 and CDR2 sequences are MNHNS and SASEGT. V gave up 3 bases and J gave up 4 bases; unmatched junction bases: 9. This CDR3 is 16 amino acids long.

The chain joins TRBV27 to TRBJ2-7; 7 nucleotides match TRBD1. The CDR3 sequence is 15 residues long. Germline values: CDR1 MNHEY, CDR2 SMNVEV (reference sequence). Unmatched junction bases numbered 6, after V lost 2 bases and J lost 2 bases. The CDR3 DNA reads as TGTGCCAGCAGTTTAAAGGGGCAGGGGGCCTACGAGCAGTACTTC. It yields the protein CASSLKGQGAYEQYF.

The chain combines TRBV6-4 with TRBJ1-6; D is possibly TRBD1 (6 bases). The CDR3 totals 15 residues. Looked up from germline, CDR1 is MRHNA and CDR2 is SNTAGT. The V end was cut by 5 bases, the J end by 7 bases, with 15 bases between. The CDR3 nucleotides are TGTGCCAGCAGTAGGGACATAGGATCAAATTCACCCCTCCACTTT. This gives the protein CASSRDIGSNSPLHF.

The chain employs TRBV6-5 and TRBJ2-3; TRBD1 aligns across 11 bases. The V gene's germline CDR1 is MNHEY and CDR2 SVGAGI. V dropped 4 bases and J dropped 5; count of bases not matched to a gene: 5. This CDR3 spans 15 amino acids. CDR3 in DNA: TGTGCCAGCAGTTTGGACAGGGGGCAGGGAGATACGCAGTATTTT. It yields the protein CASSLDRGQGDTQYF.

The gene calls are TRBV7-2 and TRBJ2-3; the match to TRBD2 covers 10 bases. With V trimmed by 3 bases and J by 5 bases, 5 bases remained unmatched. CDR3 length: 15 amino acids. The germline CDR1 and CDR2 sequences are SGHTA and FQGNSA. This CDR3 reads CASSFQASGGDTQYF. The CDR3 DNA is TGTGCCAGCAGCTTTCAAGCTAGCGGGGGAGATACGCAGTATTTT.

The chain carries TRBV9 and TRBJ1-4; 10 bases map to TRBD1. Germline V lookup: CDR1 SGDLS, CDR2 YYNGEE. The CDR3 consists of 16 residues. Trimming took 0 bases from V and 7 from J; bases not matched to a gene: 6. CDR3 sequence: CASSVGGQGVVEKLFF. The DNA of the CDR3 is TGTGCCAGCAGCGTAGGAGGACAGGGGGTGGTTGAAAAACTGTTTTTT.

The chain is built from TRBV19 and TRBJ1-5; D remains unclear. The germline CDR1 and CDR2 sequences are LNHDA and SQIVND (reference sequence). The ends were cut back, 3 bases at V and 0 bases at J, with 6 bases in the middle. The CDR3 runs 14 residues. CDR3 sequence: CASSIPYSNQPQHF. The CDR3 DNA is TGTGCCAGTAGTATTCCCTATAGCAATCAGCCCCAGCATTTT.

CDR3 sequence (DNA): TGCAGCGTGTCTAGCACAGATACGCAGTATTTT. Its protein is CSVSSTDTQYF. This chain links TRBV29-1 with TRBJ2-3; unclear D gene. With 6 bases removed from V and 0 bases from J, the gap between germline ends came to 4 bases. Germline CDR1 and CDR2: SQVTM and ANQGSEA. The CDR3 has 11 amino acids.

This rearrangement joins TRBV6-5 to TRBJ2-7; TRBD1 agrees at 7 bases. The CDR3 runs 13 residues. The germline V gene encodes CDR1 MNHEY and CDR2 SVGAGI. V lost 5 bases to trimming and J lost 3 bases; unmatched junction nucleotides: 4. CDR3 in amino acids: CASSQGQFYEQYF. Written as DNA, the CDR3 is TGTGCCAGCAGTCAGGGACAGTTCTACGAGCAGTACTTC.

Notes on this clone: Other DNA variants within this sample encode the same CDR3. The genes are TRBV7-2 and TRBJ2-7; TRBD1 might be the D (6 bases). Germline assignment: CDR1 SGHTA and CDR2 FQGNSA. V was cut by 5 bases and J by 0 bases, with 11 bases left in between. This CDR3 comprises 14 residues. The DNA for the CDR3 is TGTGCCAGCAGCCTCGCCAGGGGCTCCTACGAGCAGTACTTC. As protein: CASSLARGSYEQYF. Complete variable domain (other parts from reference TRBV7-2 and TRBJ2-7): GAGVSQSPSNKVTEKGKDVELRCDPISGHTALYWYRQSLGQGLEFLIYFQGNSAPDKSGLPSDRFSAERTGGSVSTLTIQRTQQEDSAVYLCASSLARGSYEQYFGPGTRLTVT.

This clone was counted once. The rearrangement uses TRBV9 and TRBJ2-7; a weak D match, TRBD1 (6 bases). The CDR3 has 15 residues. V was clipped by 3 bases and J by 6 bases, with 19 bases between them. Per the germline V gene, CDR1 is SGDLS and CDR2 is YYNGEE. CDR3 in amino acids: CASSADFRGLGEQYF. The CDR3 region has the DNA TGTGCCAGCAGCGCCGACTTCAGGGGATTGGGCGAGCAGTACTTC.

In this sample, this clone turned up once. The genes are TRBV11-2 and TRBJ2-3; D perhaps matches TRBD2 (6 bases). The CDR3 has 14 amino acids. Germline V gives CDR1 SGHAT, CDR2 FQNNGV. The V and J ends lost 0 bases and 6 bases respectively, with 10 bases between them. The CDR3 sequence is CASSLDAGSDTQYF. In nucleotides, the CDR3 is TGTGCCAGCAGCTTAGACGCGGGGTCTGATACGCAGTATTTT.

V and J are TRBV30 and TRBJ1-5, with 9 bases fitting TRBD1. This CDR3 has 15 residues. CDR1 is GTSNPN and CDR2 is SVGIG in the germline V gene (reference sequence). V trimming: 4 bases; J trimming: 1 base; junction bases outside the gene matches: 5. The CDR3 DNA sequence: TGTGCCTGGACCCGGGGACAGGGCAGCAATCAGCCCCAGCATTTT. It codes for CAWTRGQGSNQPQHF.

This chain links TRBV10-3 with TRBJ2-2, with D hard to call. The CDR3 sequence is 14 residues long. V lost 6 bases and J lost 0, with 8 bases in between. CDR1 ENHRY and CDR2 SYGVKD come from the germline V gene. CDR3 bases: TGTGCCATCAGCGCTCTAGCGAACACCGGGGAGCTGTTTTTT. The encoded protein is CAISALANTGELFF.

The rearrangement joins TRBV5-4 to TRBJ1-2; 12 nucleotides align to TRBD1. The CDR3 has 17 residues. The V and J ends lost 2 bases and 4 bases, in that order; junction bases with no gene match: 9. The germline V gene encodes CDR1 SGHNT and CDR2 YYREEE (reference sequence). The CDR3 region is CASSFARDRGLGYGYTF. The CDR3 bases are TGTGCCAGCAGCTTTGCCCGGGACAGGGGGCTCGGCTATGGCTACACCTTC.

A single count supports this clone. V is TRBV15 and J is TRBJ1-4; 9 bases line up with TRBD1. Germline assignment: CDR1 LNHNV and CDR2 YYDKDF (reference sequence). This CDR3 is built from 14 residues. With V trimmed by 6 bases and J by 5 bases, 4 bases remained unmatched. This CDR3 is CATRSGTGNEKLFF. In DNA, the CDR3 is TGTGCCACCAGGTCCGGGACAGGGAATGAAAAACTGTTTTTT.

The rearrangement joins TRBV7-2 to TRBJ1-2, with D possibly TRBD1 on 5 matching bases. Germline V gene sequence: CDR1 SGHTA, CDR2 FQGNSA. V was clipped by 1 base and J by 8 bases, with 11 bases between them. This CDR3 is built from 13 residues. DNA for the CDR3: TGTGCCAGCAGCTTAGTTAAGGGGAAGGGCTACACCTTC. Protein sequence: CASSLVKGKGYTF. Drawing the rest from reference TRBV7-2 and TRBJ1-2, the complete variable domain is GAGVSQSPSNKVTEKGKDVELRCDPISGHTALYWYRQSLGQGLEFLIYFQGNSAPDKSGLPSDRFSAERTGGSVSTLTIQRTQQEDSAVYLCASSLVKGKGYTFGSGTRLTVV.

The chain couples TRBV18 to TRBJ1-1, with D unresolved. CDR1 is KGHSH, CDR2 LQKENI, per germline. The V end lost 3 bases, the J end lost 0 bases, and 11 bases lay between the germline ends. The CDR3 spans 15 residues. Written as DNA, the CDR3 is TGTGCCAGCTCACCGAACCGAGAACTGAACACTGAAGCTTTCTTT. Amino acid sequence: CASSPNRELNTEAFF.

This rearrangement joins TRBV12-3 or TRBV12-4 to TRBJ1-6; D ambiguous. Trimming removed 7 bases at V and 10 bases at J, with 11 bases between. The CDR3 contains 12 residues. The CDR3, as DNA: TGTGCCAGCACCAAAGCCCCCTCACCCCTCCACTTT. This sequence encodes CASTKAPSPLHF.

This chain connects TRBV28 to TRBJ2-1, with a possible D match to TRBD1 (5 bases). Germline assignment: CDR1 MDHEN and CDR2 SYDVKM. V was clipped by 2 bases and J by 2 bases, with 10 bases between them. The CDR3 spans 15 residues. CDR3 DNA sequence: TGTGCCAGCAGTTTAGGGCAGGGTCCCTACAATGAGCAGTTCTTC. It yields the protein CASSLGQGPYNEQFF.

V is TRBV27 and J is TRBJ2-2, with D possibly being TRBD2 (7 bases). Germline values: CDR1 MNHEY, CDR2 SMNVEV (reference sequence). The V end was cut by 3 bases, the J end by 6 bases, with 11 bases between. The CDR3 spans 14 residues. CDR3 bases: TGTGCCAGCAGTTTTGGGGGGGCGCCCGGGGAGCTGTTTTTT. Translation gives CASSFGGAPGELFF.

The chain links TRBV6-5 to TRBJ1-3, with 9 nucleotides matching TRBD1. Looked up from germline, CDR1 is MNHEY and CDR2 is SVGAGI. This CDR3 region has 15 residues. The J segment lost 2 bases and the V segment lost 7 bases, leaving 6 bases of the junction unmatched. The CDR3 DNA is TGTGCCAGCAACGGACAGGGGAGTACTGGAAACACCATATATTTT. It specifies CASNGQGSTGNTIYF.